This section outlines one T cell receptor (beta chain) sequence together with its context. The antigen remains unidentified. The germline V gene encodes CDR1 SGHVS and CDR2 FQNEAQ. CDR3 size: 18 residues. V was clipped by 2 bases and J by 0 bases, with 17 bases between them. After pathologic assessment, macro-dissection selected premalignant or tumor cells for extraction. Profiled with immunoSEQ multiplex PCR; TCRdb holds only in-frame clones, not every one. This sample carries 6,600 or so clones, more than 80% of them seen once, and the ten largest clones take about 5%. The data stem from a study of immune evolution from preneoplasia to lung adenocarcinoma. Study-level findings and limits: Top clone share appeared to fall from AAH through AIS, MIA, adenocarcinoma.

The sequencing input was FFPE invasive lung adenocarcinoma tissue. The source of this sequence is a person aged 45 to 69 with lung adenocarcinoma. This chain links TRBV7-8 with TRBJ2-1; perhaps TRBD2 as D (5 bases). The chain's CDR3 is CASSLLGLAESSYNEQFF. CDR3 in DNA: TGTGCCAGCAGCTTACTTGGGCTAGCAGAAAGCTCCTACAATGAGCAGTTCTTC.